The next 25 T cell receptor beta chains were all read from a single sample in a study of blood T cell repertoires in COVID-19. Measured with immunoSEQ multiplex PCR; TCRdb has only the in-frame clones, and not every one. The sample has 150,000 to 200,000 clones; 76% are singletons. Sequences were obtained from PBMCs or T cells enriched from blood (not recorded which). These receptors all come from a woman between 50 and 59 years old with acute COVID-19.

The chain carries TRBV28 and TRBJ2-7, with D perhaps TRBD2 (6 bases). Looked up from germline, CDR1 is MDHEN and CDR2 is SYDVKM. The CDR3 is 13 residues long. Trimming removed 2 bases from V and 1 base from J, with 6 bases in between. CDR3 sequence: CASSLGGSYEQYV. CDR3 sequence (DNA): TGTGCCAGCAGTTTAGGGGGGTCCTACGAGCAGTACGTC.

The CDR3 DNA sequence: TGTGCCAGCAGGGATACAGGGAATCCAAGGCAAGAGACCCAGTACTTC. Translation: CASRDTGNPRQETQYF. This chain joins TRBV28 and TRBJ2-5; perhaps TRBD1 as D (6 bases). Trimming removed 6 bases from V and 2 bases from J, with 19 bases in between. There are 16 residues in the CDR3. Germline V gene sequence: CDR1 MDHEN, CDR2 SYDVKM.

The DNA of the CDR3 is TGTGCCAGCTCAACGACGCGGGACCGACACACTGAAGCTTTCTTT. Amino acid sequence: CASSTTRDRHTEAFF. V is TRBV18 and J is TRBJ1-1; perhaps TRBD1 as D (5 bases). The CDR3 contains 15 residues. Per germline, CDR1 KGHSH and CDR2 LQKENI. V was trimmed by 5 bases and J by 3 bases, leaving 16 bases between them.

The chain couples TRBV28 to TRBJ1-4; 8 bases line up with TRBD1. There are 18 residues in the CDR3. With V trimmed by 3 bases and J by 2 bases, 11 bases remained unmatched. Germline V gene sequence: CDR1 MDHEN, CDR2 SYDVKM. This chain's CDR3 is CASSLIHNRGSTNEKLFF. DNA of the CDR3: TGTGCCAGCAGTTTGATACACAACAGGGGGAGCACTAATGAAAAACTGTTTTTT.

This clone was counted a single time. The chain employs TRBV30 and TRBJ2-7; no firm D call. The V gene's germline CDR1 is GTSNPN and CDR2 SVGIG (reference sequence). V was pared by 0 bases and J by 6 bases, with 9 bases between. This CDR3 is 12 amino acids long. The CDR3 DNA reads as TGTGCCTGGAGTGTATATGGGCGCGAGCAGTACGTC. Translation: CAWSVYGREQYV.

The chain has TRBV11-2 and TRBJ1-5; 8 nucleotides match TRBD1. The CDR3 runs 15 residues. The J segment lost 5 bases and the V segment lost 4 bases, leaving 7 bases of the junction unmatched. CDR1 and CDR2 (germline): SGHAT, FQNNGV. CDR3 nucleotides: TGTGCCAGCAGCTCGGACAGGGAAGTCGATCAGCCCCAGCATTTT. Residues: CASSSDREVDQPQHF.

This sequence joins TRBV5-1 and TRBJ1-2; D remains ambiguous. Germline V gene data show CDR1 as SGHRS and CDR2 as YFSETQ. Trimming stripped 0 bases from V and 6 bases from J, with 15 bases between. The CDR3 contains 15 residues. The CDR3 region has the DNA TGCGCCAGCAGCTTGGCCGCAGGAAGGTCAGATGGCTACACCTTC. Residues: CASSLAAGRSDGYTF. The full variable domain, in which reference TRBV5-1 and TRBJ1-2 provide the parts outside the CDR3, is KAGVTQTPRYLIKTRGQQVTLSCSPISGHRSVSWYQQTPGQGLQFLFEYFSETQRNKGNFPGRFSGRQFSNSRSEMNVSTLELGDSALYLCASSLAAGRSDGYTFGSGTRLTVV.

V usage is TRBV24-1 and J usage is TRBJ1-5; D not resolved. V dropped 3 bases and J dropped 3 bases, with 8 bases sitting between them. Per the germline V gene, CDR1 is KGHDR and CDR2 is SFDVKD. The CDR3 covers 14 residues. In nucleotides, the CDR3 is TGTGCCACCAGTGATAGCGCGGACAATCAGCCCCAGCATTTT. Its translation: CATSDSADNQPQHF.

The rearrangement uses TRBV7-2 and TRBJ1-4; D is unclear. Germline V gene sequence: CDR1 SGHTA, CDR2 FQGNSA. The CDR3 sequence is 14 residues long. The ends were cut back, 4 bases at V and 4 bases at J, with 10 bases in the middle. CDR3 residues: CASSSTGINEKLFF. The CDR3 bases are TGTGCCAGCAGCTCCACGGGAATTAATGAAAAACTGTTTTTT. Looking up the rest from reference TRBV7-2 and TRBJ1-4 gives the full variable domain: GAGVSQSPSNKVTEKGKDVELRCDPISGHTALYWYRQSLGQGLEFLIYFQGNSAPDKSGLPSDRFSAERTGGSVSTLTIQRTQQEDSAVYLCASSSTGINEKLFFGSGTQLSVL.

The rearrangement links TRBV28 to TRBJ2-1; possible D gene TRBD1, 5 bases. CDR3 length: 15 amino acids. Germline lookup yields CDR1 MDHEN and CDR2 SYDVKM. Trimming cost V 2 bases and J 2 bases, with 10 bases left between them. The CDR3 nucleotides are TGTGCCAGCAGTTTAAGGGGTTTCCCCTACAATGAGCAGTTCTTC. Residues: CASSLRGFPYNEQFF.

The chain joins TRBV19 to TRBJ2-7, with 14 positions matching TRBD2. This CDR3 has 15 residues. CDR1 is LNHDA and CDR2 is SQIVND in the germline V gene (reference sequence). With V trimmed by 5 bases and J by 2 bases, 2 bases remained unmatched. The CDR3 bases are TGTGCCAGTAGTCAGACTAGCGGGGGGGCCTACGAGCAGTACGTC. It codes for CASSQTSGGAYEQYV.

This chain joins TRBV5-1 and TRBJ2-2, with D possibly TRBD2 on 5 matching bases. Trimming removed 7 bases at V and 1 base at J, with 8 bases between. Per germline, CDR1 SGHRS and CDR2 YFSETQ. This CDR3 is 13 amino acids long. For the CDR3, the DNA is TGCGCCAGCGGTCGGGGGAACACCGGGGAGCTGTTTTTT. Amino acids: CASGRGNTGELFF.

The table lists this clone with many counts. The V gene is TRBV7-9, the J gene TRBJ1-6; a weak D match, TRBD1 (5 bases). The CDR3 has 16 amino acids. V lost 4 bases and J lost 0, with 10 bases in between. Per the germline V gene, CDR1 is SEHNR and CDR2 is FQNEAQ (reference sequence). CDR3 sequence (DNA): TGTGCCAGCAGCTCAGGGACTAGCTCCTATAATTCACCCCTCCACTTT. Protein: CASSSGTSSYNSPLHF.

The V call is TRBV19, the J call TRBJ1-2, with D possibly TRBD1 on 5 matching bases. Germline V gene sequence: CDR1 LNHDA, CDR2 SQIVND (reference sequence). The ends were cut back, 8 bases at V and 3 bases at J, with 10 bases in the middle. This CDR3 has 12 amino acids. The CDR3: CASSTEHYGYTF. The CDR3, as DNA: TGTGCCAGTTCGACAGAACACTATGGCTACACCTTC. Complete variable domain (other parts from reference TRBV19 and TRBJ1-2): DGGITQSPKYLFRKEGQNVTLSCEQNLNHDAMYWYRQDPGQGLRLIYYSQIVNDFQKGDIAEGYSVSREKKESFPLTVTSAQKNPTAFYLCASSTEHYGYTFGSGTRLTVV.

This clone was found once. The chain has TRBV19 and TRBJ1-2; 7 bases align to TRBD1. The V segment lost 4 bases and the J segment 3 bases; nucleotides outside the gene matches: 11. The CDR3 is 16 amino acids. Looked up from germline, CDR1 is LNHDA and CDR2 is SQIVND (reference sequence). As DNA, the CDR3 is TGTGCCAGTAGTAGCCCCGGACAGGCCCGCTACTATGGCTACACCTTC. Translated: CASSSPGQARYYGYTF. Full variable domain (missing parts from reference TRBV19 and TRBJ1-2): DGGITQSPKYLFRKEGQNVTLSCEQNLNHDAMYWYRQDPGQGLRLIYYSQIVNDFQKGDIAEGYSVSREKKESFPLTVTSAQKNPTAFYLCASSSPGQARYYGYTFGSGTRLTVV.

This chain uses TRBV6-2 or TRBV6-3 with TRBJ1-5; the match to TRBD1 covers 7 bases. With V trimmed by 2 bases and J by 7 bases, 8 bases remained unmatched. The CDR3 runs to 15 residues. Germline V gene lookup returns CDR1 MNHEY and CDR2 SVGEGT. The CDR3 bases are TGTGCCAGCAGTTACGTTGAGACAGGGTCCCAGCCCCAGCATTTT. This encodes CASSYVETGSQPQHF.

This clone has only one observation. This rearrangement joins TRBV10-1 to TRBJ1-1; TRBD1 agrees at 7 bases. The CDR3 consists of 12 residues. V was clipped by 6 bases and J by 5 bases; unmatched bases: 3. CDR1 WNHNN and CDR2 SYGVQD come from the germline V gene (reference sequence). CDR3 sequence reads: CASSSGGTEAFF. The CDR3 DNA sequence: TGCGCCAGCAGCTCAGGGGGGACTGAAGCTTTCTTT.

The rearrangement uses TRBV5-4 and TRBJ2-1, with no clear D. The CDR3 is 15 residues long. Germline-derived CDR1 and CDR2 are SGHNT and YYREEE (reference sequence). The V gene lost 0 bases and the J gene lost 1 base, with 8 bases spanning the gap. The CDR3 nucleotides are TGTGCCAGCAGCTTGGGGCATCAGTCCTACAATGAGCAGTTCTTC. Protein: CASSLGHQSYNEQFF.

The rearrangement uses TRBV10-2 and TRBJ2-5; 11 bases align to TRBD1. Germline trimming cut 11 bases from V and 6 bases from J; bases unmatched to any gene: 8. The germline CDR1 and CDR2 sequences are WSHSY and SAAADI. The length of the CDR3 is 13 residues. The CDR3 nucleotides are TGCGCCGCAGGACAGGGGGCTGAGAAGACCCAGTACTTC. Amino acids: CAAGQGAEKTQYF.

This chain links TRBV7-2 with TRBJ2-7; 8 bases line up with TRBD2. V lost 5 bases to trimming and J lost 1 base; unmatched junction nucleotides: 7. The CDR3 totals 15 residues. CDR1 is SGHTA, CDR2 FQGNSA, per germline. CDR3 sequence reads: CASSPGGTRSYEQYV. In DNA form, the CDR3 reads TGTGCCAGCAGCCCAGGAGGGACTAGGTCCTACGAGCAGTACGTC.

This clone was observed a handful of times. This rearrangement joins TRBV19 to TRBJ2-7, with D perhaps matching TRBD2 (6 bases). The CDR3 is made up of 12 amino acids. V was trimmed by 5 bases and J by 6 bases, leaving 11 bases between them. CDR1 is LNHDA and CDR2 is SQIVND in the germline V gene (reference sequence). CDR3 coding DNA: TGTGCCAGTAGTTCGGAGGGGTGCGAGCAGTACGTC. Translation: CASSSEGCEQYV.

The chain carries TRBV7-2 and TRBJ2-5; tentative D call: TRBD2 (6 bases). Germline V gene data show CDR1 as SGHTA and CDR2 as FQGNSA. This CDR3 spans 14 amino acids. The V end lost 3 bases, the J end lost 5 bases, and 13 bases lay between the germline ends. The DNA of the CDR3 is TGTGCCAGCAGCTTTACCTTTGGGGGGGAGACCCAGTACTTC. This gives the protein CASSFTFGGETQYF.

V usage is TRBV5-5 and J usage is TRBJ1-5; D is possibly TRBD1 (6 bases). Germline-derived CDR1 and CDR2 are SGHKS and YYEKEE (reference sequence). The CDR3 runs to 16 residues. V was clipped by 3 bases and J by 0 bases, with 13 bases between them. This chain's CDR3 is CASSSWTDYSNQPQHF. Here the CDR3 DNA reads TGTGCCAGCAGCTCCTGGACAGATTATAGCAATCAGCCCCAGCATTTT.

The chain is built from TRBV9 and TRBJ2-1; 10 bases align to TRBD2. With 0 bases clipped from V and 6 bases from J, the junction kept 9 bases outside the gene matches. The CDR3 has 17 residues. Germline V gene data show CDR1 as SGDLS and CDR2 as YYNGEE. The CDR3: CASSVAGGAGGPNEQFF. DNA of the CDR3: TGTGCCAGCAGCGTAGCGGGAGGAGCGGGGGGGCCCAATGAGCAGTTCTTC.

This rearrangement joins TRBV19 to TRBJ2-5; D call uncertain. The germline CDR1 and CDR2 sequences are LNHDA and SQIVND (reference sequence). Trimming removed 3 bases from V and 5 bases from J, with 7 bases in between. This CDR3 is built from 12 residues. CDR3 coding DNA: TGTGCCAGTAGTATCGGAGTTGAGACCCAGTACTTC. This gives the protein CASSIGVETQYF.